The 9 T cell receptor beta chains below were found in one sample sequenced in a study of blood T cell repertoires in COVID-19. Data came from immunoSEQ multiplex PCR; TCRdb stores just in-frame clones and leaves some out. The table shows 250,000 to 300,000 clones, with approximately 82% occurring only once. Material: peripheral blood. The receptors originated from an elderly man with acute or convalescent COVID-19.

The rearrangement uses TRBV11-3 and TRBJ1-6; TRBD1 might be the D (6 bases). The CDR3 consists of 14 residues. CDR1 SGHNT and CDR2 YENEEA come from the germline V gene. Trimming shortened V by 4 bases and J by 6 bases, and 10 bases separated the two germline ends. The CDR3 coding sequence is TGTGCCAGCAGCTCGAGGGGGGGTAATTCACCCCTCCACTTT. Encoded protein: CASSSRGGNSPLHF.

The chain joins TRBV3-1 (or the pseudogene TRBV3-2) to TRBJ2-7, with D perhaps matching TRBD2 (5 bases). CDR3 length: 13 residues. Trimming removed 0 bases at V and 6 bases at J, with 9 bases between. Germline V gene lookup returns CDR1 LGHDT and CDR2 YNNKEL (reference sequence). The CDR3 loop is CASSQDEGGEQYF. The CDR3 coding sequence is TGTGCCAGCAGCCAAGACGAGGGTGGCGAGCAGTACTTC.

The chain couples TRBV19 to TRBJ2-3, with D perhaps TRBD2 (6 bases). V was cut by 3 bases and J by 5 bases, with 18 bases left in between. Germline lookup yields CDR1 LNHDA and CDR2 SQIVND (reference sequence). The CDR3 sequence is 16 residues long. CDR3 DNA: TGTGCCAGTAGTATGGTTGGAGGGCTTGGTAGAGATACGCAGTATTTT. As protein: CASSMVGGLGRDTQYF.

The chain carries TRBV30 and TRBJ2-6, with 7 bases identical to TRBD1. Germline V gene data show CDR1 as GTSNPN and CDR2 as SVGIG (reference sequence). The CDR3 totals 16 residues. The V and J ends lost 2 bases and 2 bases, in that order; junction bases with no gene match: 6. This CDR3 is CAWSPTGHTGANVLTF. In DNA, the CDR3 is TGTGCCTGGAGTCCGACAGGGCATACTGGGGCCAACGTCCTGACTTTC.

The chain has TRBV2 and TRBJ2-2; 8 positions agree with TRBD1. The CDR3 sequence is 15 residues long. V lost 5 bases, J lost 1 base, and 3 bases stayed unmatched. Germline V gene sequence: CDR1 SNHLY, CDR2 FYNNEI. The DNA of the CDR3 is TGTGCCAGCAGTACTGGACAGGGGAACACCGGGGAGCTGTTTTTT. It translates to CASSTGQGNTGELFF.

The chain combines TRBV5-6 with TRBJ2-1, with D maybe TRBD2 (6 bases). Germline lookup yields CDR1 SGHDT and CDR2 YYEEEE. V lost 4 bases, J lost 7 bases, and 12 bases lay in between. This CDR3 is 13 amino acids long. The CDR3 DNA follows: TGTGCCAGCAGCCGCCCTCTAGCGAATGAGCAGTTCTTC. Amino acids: CASSRPLANEQFF.

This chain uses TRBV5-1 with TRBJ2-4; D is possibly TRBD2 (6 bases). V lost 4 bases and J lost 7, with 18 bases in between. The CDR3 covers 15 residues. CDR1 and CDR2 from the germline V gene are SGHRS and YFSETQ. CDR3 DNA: TGCGCCAGCAGCCTGACCCTCCCGGGAGCGAACATTCAGTACTTC. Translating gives CASSLTLPGANIQYF.

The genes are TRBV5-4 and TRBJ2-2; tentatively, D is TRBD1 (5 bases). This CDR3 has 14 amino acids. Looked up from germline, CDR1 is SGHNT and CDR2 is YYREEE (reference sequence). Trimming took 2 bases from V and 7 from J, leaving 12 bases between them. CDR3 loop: CASSFEQAIGELFF. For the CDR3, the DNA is TGTGCCAGCAGCTTTGAACAGGCGATCGGGGAGCTGTTTTTT. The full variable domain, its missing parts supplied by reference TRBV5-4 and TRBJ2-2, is ETGVTQSPTHLIKTRGQQVTLRCSSQSGHNTVSWYQQALGQGPQFIFQYYREEENGRGNFPPRFSGLQFPNYSSELNVNALELDDSALYLCASSFEQAIGELFFGEGSRLTVL.

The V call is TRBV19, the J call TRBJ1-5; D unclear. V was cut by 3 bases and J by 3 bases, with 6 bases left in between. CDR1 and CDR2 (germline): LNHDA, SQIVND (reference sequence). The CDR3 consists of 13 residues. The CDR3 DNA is TGTGCCAGTAGTATCTACGACAATCAGCCCCAGCATTTT. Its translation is CASSIYDNQPQHF. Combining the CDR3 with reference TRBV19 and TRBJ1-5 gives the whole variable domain DGGITQSPKYLFRKEGQNVTLSCEQNLNHDAMYWYRQDPGQGLRLIYYSQIVNDFQKGDIAEGYSVSREKKESFPLTVTSAQKNPTAFYLCASSIYDNQPQHFGDGTRLSIL.